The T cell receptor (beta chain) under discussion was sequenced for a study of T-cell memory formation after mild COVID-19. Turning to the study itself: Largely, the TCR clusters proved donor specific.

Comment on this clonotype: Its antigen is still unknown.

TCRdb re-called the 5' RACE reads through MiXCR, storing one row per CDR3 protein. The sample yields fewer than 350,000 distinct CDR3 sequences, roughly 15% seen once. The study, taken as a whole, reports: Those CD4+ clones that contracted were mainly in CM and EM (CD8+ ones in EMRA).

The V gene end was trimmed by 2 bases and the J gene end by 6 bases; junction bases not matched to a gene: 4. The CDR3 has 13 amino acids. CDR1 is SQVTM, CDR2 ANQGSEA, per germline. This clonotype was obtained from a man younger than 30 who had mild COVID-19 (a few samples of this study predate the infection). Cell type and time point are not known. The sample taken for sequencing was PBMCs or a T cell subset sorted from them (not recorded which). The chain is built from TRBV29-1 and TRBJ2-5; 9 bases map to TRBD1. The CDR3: CSVENRGRQTQYF. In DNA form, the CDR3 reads TGCAGCGTTGAAAACAGGGGGCGGCAGACCCAGTACTTC.